This T cell receptor (beta chain) was profiled in a study of shared clonotypes between healthy human individuals. Study background: Ranging from 18 to 49 in age, donors were a couple of women and three men.

The CDR3 runs to 15 residues. J lost 5 bases, V lost 3 bases, and 6 bases had no gene match. Germline V gives CDR1 SGHDT, CDR2 YYEEEE. Comments on this clone: Its matching antigen is unknown.

Overall study results and limits: What naive subsets generally showed was a larger estimated richness than memory subsets showed. Donors were few, which limited the genetic and exposure-history diversity represented.

Assay: immunoSEQ multiplex PCR; the TCRdb copy retains only in-frame clones and omits some. The sample holds approximately 1,500,000 clones, approximately 96% seen once. The chain joins TRBV5-6 to TRBJ2-3; 10 bases map to TRBD1. The sequenced sample was naive CD4+ T cells sorted from blood. As to subset: CD45RA+ positively selected. The receptor was isolated from a man aged 30-40 years in good health. The CDR3 DNA reads as TGTGCCAGCAGCTCGAGACAGGGGGCTGGAGATACGCAGTATTTT. Protein product: CASSSRQGAGDTQYF.